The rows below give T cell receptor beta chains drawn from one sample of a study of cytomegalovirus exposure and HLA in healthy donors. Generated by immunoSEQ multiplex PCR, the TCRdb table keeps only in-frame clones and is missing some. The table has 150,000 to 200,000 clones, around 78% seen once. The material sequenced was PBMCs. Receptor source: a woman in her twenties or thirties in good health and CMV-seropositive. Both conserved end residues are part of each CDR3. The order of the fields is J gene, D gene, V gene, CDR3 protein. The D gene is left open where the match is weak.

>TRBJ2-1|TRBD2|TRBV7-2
CASSRLAGAVEQFF
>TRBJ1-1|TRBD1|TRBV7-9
CSSSLLQGAITEAFF
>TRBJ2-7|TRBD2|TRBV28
CASVLAGGYEQYF
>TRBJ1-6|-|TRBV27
CASSRRSNPGASSYNSPLHF
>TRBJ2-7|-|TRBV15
CATSDGDSYEQYF
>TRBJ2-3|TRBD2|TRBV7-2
CASSRQAGGVVDTQYF
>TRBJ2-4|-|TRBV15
CATSRESPLNIQYF
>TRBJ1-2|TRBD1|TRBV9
CASSVGQGEYGYTF
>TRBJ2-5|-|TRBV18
CASSPPDSRETQYF
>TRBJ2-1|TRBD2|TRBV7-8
CASSLVTGGFSYNEQFF
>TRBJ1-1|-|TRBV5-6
CASSLAAGTEAFF
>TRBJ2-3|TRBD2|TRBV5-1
CASSLGTSGAPTDTQYF
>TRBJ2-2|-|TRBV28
CASSPQARALRTLNTGELFF
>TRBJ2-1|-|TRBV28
CASSHRAGSNEQFF
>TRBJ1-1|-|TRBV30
CACQGGGYTEAFF
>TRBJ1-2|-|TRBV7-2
CASSFPGSGYTF
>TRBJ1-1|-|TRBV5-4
CASSQTVRGTEAFF
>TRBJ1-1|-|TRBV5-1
CASSNQWNTEAFF
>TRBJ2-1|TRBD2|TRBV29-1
CSVAAGTSGNEQFF
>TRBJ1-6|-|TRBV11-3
CASSFQTRLSHSPLHF
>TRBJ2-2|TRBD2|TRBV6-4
CASSDGLAGGPGELFF
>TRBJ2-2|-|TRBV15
CATSRKDRAGELFF
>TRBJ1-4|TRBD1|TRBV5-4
CASSQQQGLRNEKLFF
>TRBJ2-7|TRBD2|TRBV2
CASSEATLAGGEQYF
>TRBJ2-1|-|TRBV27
CASSSLEGNEQFF
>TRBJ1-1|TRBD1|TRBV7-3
CASSFGTGNAEAFF
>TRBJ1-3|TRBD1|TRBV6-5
CASRISTGAGNTIYF
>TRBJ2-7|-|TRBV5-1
CASSLKAEAYEQYF
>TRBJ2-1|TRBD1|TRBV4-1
CASSQDGQGVYNEQFF
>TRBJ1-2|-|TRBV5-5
CASSLGAGINYGYTF
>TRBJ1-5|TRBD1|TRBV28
CASRWDSSYNQPQHF
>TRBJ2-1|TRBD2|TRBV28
CASSSPRAGVYNEQFF
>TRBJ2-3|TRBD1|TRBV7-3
CASSSSGGLTDTQYF
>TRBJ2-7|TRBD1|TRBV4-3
CASSQDLRQGREQYF
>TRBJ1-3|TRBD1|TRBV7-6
CASSLGTGTGNTIYF
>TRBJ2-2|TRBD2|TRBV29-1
CSAGGVTGELFF
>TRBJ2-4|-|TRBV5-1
CASSLEVARGIQYF
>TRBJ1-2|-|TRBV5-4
CASSGTGLPYGYTF
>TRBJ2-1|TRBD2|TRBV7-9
CASSPRLATGSYNEQFF
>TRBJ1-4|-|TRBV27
CASSTPRGEKLFF
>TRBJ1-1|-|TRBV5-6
CASSLRGAGTEAFF
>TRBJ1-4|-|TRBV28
CASSLEGVDEKLFF
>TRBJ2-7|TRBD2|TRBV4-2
CASSQGRDGRTHEQYF
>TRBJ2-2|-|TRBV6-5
CASSYSGGGSGELFF
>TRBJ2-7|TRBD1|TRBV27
CASRQTGNYEQYF
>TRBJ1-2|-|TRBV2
CASSRRSGNYGYTF
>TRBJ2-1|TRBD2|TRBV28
CASSLPSGRAPSSYNEQFF
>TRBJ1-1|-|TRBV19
CAPKEPAVNTEAFF
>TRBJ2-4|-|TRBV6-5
CASRSGSDNIQYF
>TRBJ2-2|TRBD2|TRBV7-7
CASSPGTSGSHGELFF
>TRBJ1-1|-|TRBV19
CASSIIPGVTEAFF
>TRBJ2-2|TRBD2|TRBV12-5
CASGSPAGGPRTGELFF
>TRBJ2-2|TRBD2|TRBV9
CASSPSVLGAGGPGELFF
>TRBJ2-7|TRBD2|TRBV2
CASRLTSGISYEQYF
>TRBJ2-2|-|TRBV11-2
CASSPLGRVVNTGELFF